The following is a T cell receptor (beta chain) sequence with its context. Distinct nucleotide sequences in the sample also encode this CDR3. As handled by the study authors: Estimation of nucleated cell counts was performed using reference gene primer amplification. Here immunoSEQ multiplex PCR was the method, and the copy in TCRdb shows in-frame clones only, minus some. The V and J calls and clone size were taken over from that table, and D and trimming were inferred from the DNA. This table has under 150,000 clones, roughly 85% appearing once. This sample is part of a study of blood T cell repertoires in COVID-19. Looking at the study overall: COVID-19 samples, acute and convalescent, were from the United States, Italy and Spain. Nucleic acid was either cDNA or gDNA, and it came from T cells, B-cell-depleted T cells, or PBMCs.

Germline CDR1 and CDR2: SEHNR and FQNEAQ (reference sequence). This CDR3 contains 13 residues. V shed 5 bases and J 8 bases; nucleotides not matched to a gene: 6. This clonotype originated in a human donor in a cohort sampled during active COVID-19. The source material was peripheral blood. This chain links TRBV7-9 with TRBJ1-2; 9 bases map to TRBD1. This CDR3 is CASSLGQGGGYTF. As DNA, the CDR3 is TGTGCCAGCAGCCTGGGACAGGGCGGCGGCTACACCTTC.